A single sample gave rise to the 18 T cell receptor beta chains below, sequenced in a study of blood T cell repertoires in COVID-19. Here immunoSEQ multiplex PCR was the method, and the copy in TCRdb shows in-frame clones only, minus some. The table includes hundreds of thousands of clones, more than 75% detected once. Source material: peripheral blood. Source of these receptors: a young woman who had recovered from COVID-19.

This clone was seen only once. This chain connects TRBV5-4 to TRBJ2-7, with no clear D. Germline V CDR1 and CDR2: SGHNT, YYREEE (reference sequence). The CDR3 has 14 residues. Trimming took 0 bases from V and 7 from J, leaving 14 bases between them. CDR3: CASSLVDGTKEQYF. The CDR3 DNA is TGTGCCAGCAGCTTGGTGGATGGAACTAAAGAGCAGTACTTC.

The rearrangement joins TRBV28 to TRBJ1-2; the D gene is possibly TRBD1 (6 bases). There are 15 residues in the CDR3. Germline V CDR1 and CDR2: MDHEN, SYDVKM. With 6 bases removed from V and 4 bases from J, the gap between germline ends came to 18 bases. CDR3 in DNA: TGTGCCAGCAGGGACAGAACGGGGACGGTCTATGGCTACACCTTC. Its protein product is CASRDRTGTVYGYTF.

This rearrangement joins TRBV7-3 to TRBJ1-1; D might be TRBD1 (6 bases). CDR1 SGHTA and CDR2 FQGTGA come from the germline V gene. The V end lost 4 bases, the J end lost 7 bases, and 19 bases lay between the germline ends. The CDR3 has 15 amino acids. CDR3 in amino acids: CASSSGIGGQIEAFF. As DNA, the CDR3 is TGTGCCAGCAGCTCAGGTATCGGGGGGCAGATTGAAGCTTTCTTT.

The chain combines TRBV4-1 with TRBJ2-3; 9 bases fit TRBD1. CDR3 size: 15 residues. Looked up from germline, CDR1 is MGHRA and CDR2 is YSYEKL. The V segment lost 1 base and the J segment 4 bases; nucleotides outside the gene matches: 3. The CDR3 DNA is TGCGCCAGCAGCCAAGTTGGGACAGGGCCAGATACGCAGTATTTT. As protein: CASSQVGTGPDTQYF.

The V and J genes are TRBV10-3 and TRBJ2-3; 11 bases map to TRBD2. V lost 0 bases to trimming and J lost 3 bases; unmatched junction nucleotides: 8. The germline CDR1 and CDR2 sequences are ENHRY and SYGVKD. This CDR3 region has 18 residues. The CDR3 protein is CAISESVSASGGTDTQYF. CDR3 nucleotide sequence: TGTGCCATCAGTGAGTCGGTCTCGGCTAGCGGGGGGACAGATACGCAGTATTTT.

The table lists this clone with a count of one. The chain has TRBV19 and TRBJ1-2, with D perhaps matching TRBD1 (5 bases). Deletions cut 2 bases from V and 8 bases from J, with 18 bases between. Germline CDR1 reads LNHDA; CDR2 reads SQIVND (reference sequence). The CDR3 covers 15 residues. The CDR3 region has the DNA TGTGCCAGTAGTATACCCCGGGGGGACCTGGGGGGCTACACCTTC. Amino acid sequence: CASSIPRGDLGGYTF.

V is TRBV5-4 and J is TRBJ1-1, with TRBD1 matching 7 bases. Germline trimming cut 0 bases from V and 1 base from J; bases unmatched to any gene: 6. Germline CDR1 is SGHNT and CDR2 is YYREEE (reference sequence). This CDR3 is 16 amino acids long. DNA for the CDR3: TGTGCCAGCAGCTTGGCTACCAGGGGGAGGAACACTGAAGCTTTCTTT. Encoded protein: CASSLATRGRNTEAFF.

This chain uses TRBV4-1 with TRBJ2-1; TRBD2 matches 8 bases. The CDR3 extends over 16 amino acids. The V segment lost 1 base and the J segment 4 bases; nucleotides outside the gene matches: 6. Germline CDR1 is MGHRA and CDR2 is YSYEKL. CDR3 loop: CASSQGTSGVYNEQFF. CDR3 bases: TGCGCCAGCAGCCAAGGCACTAGCGGAGTTTACAATGAGCAGTTCTTC.

This clone was observed a few times. V gene TRBV28 combines with J gene TRBJ1-2; 9 bases match TRBD1. V was clipped by 4 bases and J by 4 bases; unmatched bases: 10. CDR3 length: 16 residues. The germline V gene has CDR1 MDHEN and CDR2 SYDVKM. This CDR3 reads CASSSIGQGSPYGYTF. CDR3 bases: TGTGCCAGCAGTTCAATAGGACAGGGGAGTCCCTATGGCTACACCTTC.

V gene TRBV7-9 combines with J gene TRBJ2-1, with 7 nucleotides matching TRBD1. With V trimmed by 5 bases and J by 3 bases, 7 bases remained unmatched. The CDR3 sequence is 15 residues long. Looked up from germline, CDR1 is SEHNR and CDR2 is FQNEAQ (reference sequence). CDR3 in amino acids: CASSPGQTFYNEQFF. In DNA, the CDR3 is TGTGCCAGCAGCCCGGGACAGACCTTCTACAATGAGCAGTTCTTC. Looking up the rest from reference TRBV7-9 and TRBJ2-1 gives the full variable domain: DTGVSQNPRHKITKRGQNVTFRCDPISEHNRLYWYRQTLGQGPEFLTYFQNEAQLEKSRLLSDRFSAERPKGSFSTLEIQRTEQGDSAMYLCASSPGQTFYNEQFFGPGTRLTVL.

The chain joins TRBV19 to TRBJ2-7, with TRBD1 matching 9 bases. This CDR3 spans 13 amino acids. Germline loops: CDR1 LNHDA, CDR2 SQIVND (reference sequence). Germline trimming cut 6 bases from V and 0 bases from J; bases unmatched to any gene: 0. The CDR3 region has the DNA TGTGCCAGTAGGGACAGGGGCTCCTACGAGCAGTACTTC. It codes for CASRDRGSYEQYF.

This chain connects TRBV7-9 to TRBJ2-7; D is possibly TRBD2 (6 bases). Looked up from germline, CDR1 is SEHNR and CDR2 is FQNEAQ (reference sequence). Deletions cut 5 bases from V and 6 bases from J, with 23 bases between. This CDR3 is built from 16 residues. The CDR3 bases are TGTGCCAGCAGCCCCGCACGGGACTCGTGGTTCTCCGAGCAGTACTTC. It codes for CASSPARDSWFSEQYF.

The genes are TRBV30 and TRBJ2-7, with 8 positions matching TRBD2. V lost 5 bases and J lost 4; bases outside the gene matches: 13. Germline V gene lookup returns CDR1 GTSNPN and CDR2 SVGIG (reference sequence). CDR3 length equals 15 residues. The CDR3 DNA is TGTGCCTGGGCCGATGGCGGGGGGCTAAGTTACGAGCAGTACTTC. The encoded protein is CAWADGGGLSYEQYF.

J is TRBJ2-7 and V is TRBV12-3 or TRBV12-4, with 8 bases matching TRBD2. Unmatched junction bases numbered 2, after V lost 6 bases and J lost 4 bases. This CDR3 is built from 12 residues. CDR3 loop: CASRGGRYEQYF. The CDR3 region has the DNA TGTGCCAGCAGGGGCGGGAGGTACGAGCAGTACTTC.

This chain uses TRBV4-3 with TRBJ2-1, with D possibly being TRBD1 (5 bases). V lost 5 bases and J lost 0, with 17 bases in between. CDR1 and CDR2 from the germline V gene are LGHNA and YSLEER. The CDR3 is made up of 17 amino acids. The DNA for the CDR3 is TGCGCCAGCAGCGCTACGATTAGACAGAGCTCCTACAATGAGCAGTTCTTC. It encodes CASSATIRQSSYNEQFF.

This CDR3 is CASSLSKSYRGFGEKLFF. The CDR3 nucleotides read TGTGCCAGCAGTTTATCGAAATCTTACAGGGGTTTCGGTGAAAAACTGTTTTTT. The chain employs TRBV27 and TRBJ1-4; 7 bases fit TRBD1. Losses at the gene ends were 0 bases for V and 7 bases for J; bases not matched to a gene: 14. Germline assignment: CDR1 MNHEY and CDR2 SMNVEV (reference sequence). This CDR3 contains 18 residues.

This clone was recorded only once. V and J are TRBV30 and TRBJ2-5; possibly TRBD1 or TRBD2 for D (5 bases each). The CDR3 sequence is 10 residues long. Trimming stripped 5 bases from V and 5 bases from J, with 6 bases between. Germline assignment: CDR1 GTSNPN and CDR2 SVGIG (reference sequence). The CDR3 sequence is CAWEGETQYF. The CDR3 DNA is TGTGCCTGGGAGGGGGAGACCCAGTACTTC. Complete variable domain (other parts from reference TRBV30 and TRBJ2-5): SQTIHQWPATLVQPVGSPLSLECTVEGTSNPNLYWYRQAAGRGLQLLFYSVGIGQISSEVPQNLSASRPQDRQFILSSKKLLLSDSGFYLCAWEGETQYFGPGTRLLVL.

The CDR3 spells CSVESADYGYTF. DNA for the CDR3: TGCAGCGTTGAGAGTGCCGACTATGGCTACACCTTC. This chain connects TRBV29-1 to TRBJ1-2; no definite D call. Trimming took 3 bases from V and 3 from J, leaving 8 bases between them. Germline values: CDR1 SQVTM, CDR2 ANQGSEA. The CDR3 contains 12 residues.